Below, one TCR beta chain is given with its context. Antigen: not known. The CDR3 has 18 residues. Germline assignment: CDR1 MNHEY and CDR2 SVGEGT. V was clipped by 5 bases and J by 4 bases, with 24 bases between them. TCRdb re-derived calls from the RT-PCR reads in MiXCR, one entry per CDR3 protein. The table shows 530,000 or so distinct CDR3 sequences, with 12% to 15% occurring only once. The data originate from a study of response to subunit inactivated influenza vaccine. Study outcomes and limitations: The study's authors posited that every seasonal influenza vaccination enlists few new T cells.

The source of this sequence is a man aged 45-65 years who received an inactivated influenza vaccine. The starting material was PBMCs from blood, obtained about 11 days after vaccination. V gene TRBV6-2 or TRBV6-3 combines with J gene TRBJ2-1; maybe TRBD1 (6 bases). The CDR3 region has the DNA TGTGCCAGCAGTCAACCTTTAGGGGCACAGGGAAGGTACAATGAGCAGTTCTTC. Its translation: CASSQPLGAQGRYNEQFF.